This T cell receptor (beta chain) appears in the sequencing data of a study of identical twins (dated by TCRdb to 2016 to 2018). In terms of the full investigation: TCR alpha and beta repertoires from monozygotic twins, unrelated adults of various ages and cord blood were deep-sequenced to test whether fetal clonotypes persist. To rule out contamination, replicate twin experiments were performed at different times with different library preparation protocols.

The full study reports these points: In monozygotic twins, recombination models systematically underestimated out-of-frame TCR alpha sharing, but the models matched the sharing seen between unrelated individuals. Conclusions relied on cross-sectional statistical analysis, since the same donors could not be followed over many years. Compared with coincidental sharing between unrelated individuals, out-of-frame TCR alpha sequences shared between twins had an excess of sequences with low generation probability. Zero-insertion analyses could be partly confounded by invariant T cells such as MAIT and iNKT, although diverse VJ usage argued against such confounding for most clonotypes. The excess sharing between twins in beta out-of-frame sequences was weaker because fewer shared sequences reduced the signal-to-noise ratio. Fewer insertions were carried by abundant cord blood beta clonotypes; a weaker similar trend was observed in young adult naive repertoires, while no such trend was observed in memory repertoires.

Every donor in the study was a healthy Caucasian. The twin cohort consisted of three pairs of female monozygotic twins, all aged 18 to 29 years. Miltenyi CD45RO+ enrichment and human naive T-cell isolation kits were used to isolate memory (CD45RO+) and naive T cells from PBMC. Looking up the germline V gene (reference sequence) yields CDR1 MNHEY and CDR2 SMNVEV. Measured from the cysteine to the phenylalanine, the CDR3 is 12 residues long. The DNA shown is the 36-base CDR3, in frame from base 1. Cut back by 4 bases and 3 bases, the V and J ends lie 6 bases apart. The library was made by 5' RACE. TCRdb lists the instrument as Illumina HiSeq 2000. A universal primer binding site was introduced by template switching, and a unique molecular identifier was present in the final cDNA, enabling accurate counting of TCR cDNA molecules. Specific primers in the conserved constant-segment region were used to synthesize first-strand cDNA for the TCR alpha and beta chains. To control for contamination, each cDNA library was double barcoded with a SMART-Mk sample barcode plus Illumina barcodes. TruSeq adapter sequences, together with Illumina sample barcodes, were added in two successive PCR steps. The TCR alpha and beta cDNA libraries were sequenced on the Illumina HiSeq platform using custom primers. The authors' analysis ran thus. MiGEC was used to process raw reads and extract unique molecular identifiers, and MiXCR was used to find CDR3 positions. Recombination models were inferred per individual with the repgenHMM and IGoR tools using an EM algorithm. The analysis of shared clonotypes was done with the tcR package in R, with sharing normalized by the product of cloneset sizes. To study raw recombination without the effects of thymic and clonal selection, out-of-frame nonproductive sequences were analyzed. TCRdb trimmed public reads at Q25 via fastp, called clones via MiXCR and kept in-frame beta chains. All rows with the same CDR3 protein become a single entry with the most common DNA and genes. None of the V and J calls come from the authors' own analysis; TCRdb made them. The sample table holds nearly 250,000 distinct CDR3 sequences, of which 7% were seen once. 3% to 4% of the sample lies in the top ten.

To note about this clonotype: The antigen it binds to is not known. Nothing much larger sits one base from this clone, and base qualities are not available.

This sample was also put to use in a study of yellow fever vaccine responses in identical twins. That second publication adds: According to the authors, in identical twins the way T cells responded to vaccination appeared partly convergent and partly personalized. In the study, vaccine-responding T cell clones were precisely tracked in identical twins.

The TCR sequence derives from a woman aged 18-29 years in good health. The rearrangement combines TRBV27 with TRBJ1-1, with the D gene not confidently named. Material: memory (CD45RO+) T cells sorted from blood. Reading the label with the study, this specimen's cell subset or site is: CD45RO+ enriched T cells. The CDR3 sequence is CASSWVYTEAFF. The DNA reads TGTGCCAGCAGTTGGGTTTACACTGAAGCTTTCTTT.